This T cell receptor beta chain was sequenced in a study of a mutant IDH1 vaccine in newly diagnosed glioma. Profiled with immunoSEQ multiplex PCR; TCRdb holds only in-frame clones, not every one. Counted here are roughly 72,000 clones, around nine tenths occurring once; the ten biggest clones make up 0.56%. V lost 5 bases, J lost 7 bases, and 8 bases stayed unmatched. Germline assignment: CDR1 MDHEN and CDR2 SYDVKM. The CDR3 contains 14 residues. Time point noted: week 5, during vaccination. The investigators gave 300 ug of mutant IDH1 20-mer peptide in each vaccine dose, together with topical imiquimod. A word on this clone: Its antigen remains unknown.

The J gene is TRBJ2-1, the V gene TRBV28; 7 nucleotides line up with TRBD1. The receptor was derived from a woman in her forties or fifties with glioma. The sequenced sample was PBMCs, obtained from a glioma patient whose treatment included an IDH1 peptide vaccine. CDR3 coding DNA: TGTGCCAGCAGTCCCGGGACAGAATGGAATGAGCAGTTCTTC. Amino acid sequence: CASSPGTEWNEQFF.